This T cell receptor beta chain derives from a study of neoadjuvant nivolumab and ipilimumab in lung cancer. Study observations and caveats: Higher pretherapy blood TCR richness went with higher resected-tumor richness. TCR receptors were sequenced in few samples. Only two of four nivolumab-treated tumors gained richness and clonality by surgery.

Only a few counts were recorded for this clone. The antigen remains unidentified. Generated by immunoSEQ multiplex PCR, the TCRdb table keeps only in-frame clones and is missing some. The data show around 4,000 clones, roughly 76% seen once. V gave up 6 bases and J gave up 5 bases, with 13 bases separating them. This CDR3 spans 13 amino acids. Germline CDR1 is MRHNA and CDR2 is SNTAGT. This clonotype was sampled from an adult with non-small cell lung cancer. Some clones in this sample may be carry-over from other donors' samples. The V call is TRBV6-4, the J call TRBJ2-5; D remains unclear. This specimen consisted of normal lung tissue adjacent to the tumor, obtained after neoadjuvant nivolumab, alone or with ipilimumab, at or shortly before surgery. The CDR3 DNA sequence: TGTGCCAGCAGGGAGATGAGAGCGGAGACCCAGTACTTC. Protein: CASREMRAETQYF.